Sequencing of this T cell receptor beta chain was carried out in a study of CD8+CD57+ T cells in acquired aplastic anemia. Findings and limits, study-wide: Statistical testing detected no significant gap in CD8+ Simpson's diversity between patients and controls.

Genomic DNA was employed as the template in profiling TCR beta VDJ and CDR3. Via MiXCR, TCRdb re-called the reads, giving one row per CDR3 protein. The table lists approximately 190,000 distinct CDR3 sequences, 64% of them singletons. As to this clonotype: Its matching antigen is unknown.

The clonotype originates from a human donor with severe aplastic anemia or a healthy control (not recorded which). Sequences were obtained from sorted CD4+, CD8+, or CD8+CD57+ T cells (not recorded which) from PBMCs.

The CDR3 is CASSFAYEQYF. The CDR3 nucleotides read TGCGCCAGCAGCTTCGCCTACGAGCAGTACTTC. V is TRBV5-1 and J is TRBJ2-7; D is undetermined. Between the trimmed V and J ends, which lost 2 bases and 2 bases, there was a span of 2 bases. This CDR3 is built from 11 residues. Germline V CDR1 and CDR2: SGHRS, YFSETQ.